Listed below are T cell receptor beta chains from one sample, sequenced in a study of T cell responses to AZD1222 COVID-19 vaccine. Method: immunoSEQ multiplex PCR; TCRdb's copy keeps in-frame clones and lacks some. The sample carries 100,000 to 120,000 clones, 94% recorded once. Sequences were derived from peripheral blood, sampled 28 days after the second AZD1222 dose. The source of these receptors is an adult who received the AZD1222 COVID-19 vaccine. The CDR3 runs from the conserved cysteine through the conserved F or W. D genes are given only for firm matches. The size entry is marked missing in some rows and otherwise reads once, few, many or a size class.

j_gene	v_gene	d_gene	abundance	CDR3nt	CDR3aa
TRBJ1-1	TRBV30	TRBD1	-	TGTGCCAGACAGGGTGGGGTTGAAGCTTTCTTT	CARQGGVEAFF
TRBJ1-6	TRBV5-1	TRBD1	few	TGCGCCAGCAGTGTTTCCCCCGAGACAGGGGGTAATTCACCCCTCCACTTT	CASSVSPETGGNSPLHF
TRBJ1-2	TRBV10-1	-	-	TGCGCCAGCAGTGAGTCGAGTTCTGCAGGGCACGGCTACACCTTC	CASSESSSAGHGYTF
TRBJ2-7	TRBV6-5	-	-	TGTGCCAGCAGTTACGGGCCACCAGGGGTACAATACGAGCAGTACTTC	CASSYGPPGVQYEQYF
TRBJ1-2	TRBV6-5	-	-	TGTGCCAGCAGTTACTCGCCAAGGCCAAATAACTATGGCTACACCTTC	CASSYSPRPNNYGYTF
TRBJ2-3	TRBV5-1	TRBD2	-	TGCGCCAGCAGCTTACTAGCGGGCACAGATACGCAGTATTTT	CASSLLAGTDTQYF
TRBJ1-1	TRBV7-9	-	-	TGTGCCAGCAGCGAACCTGGACACGCGAACACTGAAGCTTTCTTT	CASSEPGHANTEAFF
TRBJ1-1	TRBV10-2	-	-	TGCGCCAGCAGTGACGGGGACACTGAAGCTTTCTTT	CASSDGDTEAFF
TRBJ1-2	TRBV4-2	-	-	TGTGCCAGCAGCCAATTATATGGCGCGCGGGGCTACACCTTC	CASSQLYGARGYTF
TRBJ1-2	TRBV6-5	TRBD1	-	TGTGCCAGCAGGATTCTCCTACAGGGGGTCTATGGCTACACCTTC	CASRILLQGVYGYTF
TRBJ1-2	TRBV6-5	TRBD1	-	TGTGCCAGCAGTATTGAGGGGGCGGCTGGCTACACCTTC	CASSIEGAAGYTF
TRBJ1-6	TRBV5-4	TRBD1	once	TGTGCCAGCAGTTTAGACAGGGGGAGTTCACCCCTCCACTTT	CASSLDRGSSPLHF
TRBJ1-1	TRBV19	TRBD1	-	TGTGCCAGTAGTAACAGGGGGCTGCACACTGAAGCTTTCTTT	CASSNRGLHTEAFF
TRBJ1-2	TRBV19	-	-	TGTGCCAGTAGTATACAGGCTGCTAACTATGGCTACACCTTC	CASSIQAANYGYTF
TRBJ1-5	TRBV5-1	-	-	TGCGCCAGCAGCTCAGGAGCAAATCAGCCCCAGCATTTT	CASSSGANQPQHF
TRBJ1-2	TRBV19	-	-	TGTGCCAGTAGTATCAGGGTAGGGAACTATGGCTACACCTTC	CASSIRVGNYGYTF